The present entry profiles one T cell receptor beta chain with its context. Germline assignment: CDR1 MNHNS and CDR2 SASEGT. Trimming cost V 6 bases and J 5 bases, with 20 bases left between them. The length of the CDR3 is 15 residues. The data derive from a study of cytomegalovirus exposure and HLA in healthy donors. Study details: Previous work identified 95 million to 120 million unique TCR beta sequences from 150 million to 200 million T cells. Of the donors genotyped, several hundred in all, 65% to 90% fell in the Caucasian-associated ancestry cluster.

13 Jbeta primers and 60 Vbeta primers were used for the PCR. Libraries were prepared by immunoSEQ multiplex PCR; TCRdb keeps only in-frame clonotypes and omits some of them. The sample contains about 200,000 clones, 79% of which appear only once. Sequencing input: PBMCs. V is TRBV6-1 and J is TRBJ2-7, with D tentatively TRBD2 (6 bases). The origin of this receptor is a woman aged 25 to 45 in good health and CMV-seropositive. The CDR3, as DNA: TGTGCCAGCAGCCAAAGACTAGAGCGATTCGACGAGCAGTACTTC. It encodes CASSQRLERFDEQYF.